The rows below give T cell receptor beta chains drawn from one sample of a study of blood T cell repertoires in COVID-19. Here immunoSEQ multiplex PCR was the method, and the copy in TCRdb shows in-frame clones only, minus some. The table lists some 260,000 clones, approximately 90% of them singletons. Sequences were obtained from PBMCs or T cells enriched from blood (not recorded which). All receptors come from a man aged 35-49 years who had recovered from COVID-19. Both conserved end residues are part of each CDR3. Each record gives: V gene, D gene, J gene, clone size, CDR3 protein, CDR3 DNA. A D gene is named only where the DNA matches it firmly. Only some rows state a clone size, as once, few, many or a class for expanded clones.

V gene: TRBV6-5; D gene: -; J gene: TRBJ2-7; clone size: -; CDR3 protein: CASSYGTGFGEQYF; CDR3 DNA: TGTGCCAGCAGTTACGGCACAGGGTTCGGCGAGCAGTACTTC
V gene: TRBV3-1/TRBV3-2; D gene: -; J gene: TRBJ1-2; clone size: few; CDR3 protein: CASSQVRENYGYTF; CDR3 DNA: TGTGCCAGCAGCCAAGTGAGGGAGAACTATGGCTACACCTTC
V gene: TRBV19; D gene: TRBD1; J gene: TRBJ1-1; clone size: once; CDR3 protein: CASSIKGGVTEAFF; CDR3 DNA: TGTGCCAGTAGTATCAAAGGGGGCGTCACTGAAGCTTTCTTT
V gene: TRBV23-1; D gene: TRBD1; J gene: TRBJ1-2; clone size: -; CDR3 protein: CASSQIRDRVYGYTF; CDR3 DNA: TGCGCCAGCAGTCAGATCCGGGACAGGGTTTATGGCTACACCTTC
V gene: TRBV5-1; D gene: -; J gene: TRBJ2-5; clone size: once; CDR3 protein: CASSRGPQPETQYF; CDR3 DNA: TGCGCCAGCAGCAGGGGCCCCCAACCGGAGACCCAGTACTTC
V gene: TRBV11-2; D gene: -; J gene: TRBJ2-7; clone size: -; CDR3 protein: CASSYGTSQIYEQYF; CDR3 DNA: TGTGCCAGCAGCTACGGGACATCTCAGATTTACGAGCAGTACTTC
V gene: TRBV5-1; D gene: TRBD1; J gene: TRBJ1-4; clone size: few; CDR3 protein: CASSSETGTNEKLFF; CDR3 DNA: TGCGCCAGCAGCTCGGAGACAGGGACTAATGAAAAACTGTTTTTT
V gene: TRBV11-2; D gene: -; J gene: TRBJ2-5; clone size: -; CDR3 protein: CASSRTQETQYF; CDR3 DNA: TGTGCCAGCAGCCGGACTCAAGAGACCCAGTACTTC
V gene: TRBV7-3; D gene: TRBD1; J gene: TRBJ2-7; clone size: -; CDR3 protein: CASSATGAYEQYF; CDR3 DNA: TGTGCCAGCAGCGCAACAGGGGCCTACGAGCAGTACTTC
V gene: TRBV7-9; D gene: -; J gene: TRBJ2-4; clone size: -; CDR3 protein: CASSGIAEAYDIQYF; CDR3 DNA: TGTGCCAGCAGTGGGATAGCGGAGGCCTATGACATTCAGTACTTC
V gene: TRBV28; D gene: -; J gene: TRBJ1-5; clone size: -; CDR3 protein: CASSVIQSNQPQHF; CDR3 DNA: TGTGCCAGCAGTGTCATACAGTCCAATCAGCCCCAGCATTTT
V gene: TRBV5-1; D gene: -; J gene: TRBJ1-3; clone size: -; CDR3 protein: CASSPWLGGGGNTIYF; CDR3 DNA: TGCGCCAGCAGCCCATGGCTCGGGGGAGGTGGAAACACCATATATTTT
V gene: TRBV27; D gene: TRBD1; J gene: TRBJ2-2; clone size: -; CDR3 protein: CASSTAGTETGELFF; CDR3 DNA: TGTGCCAGCTCCACCGCCGGGACAGAGACCGGGGAGCTGTTTTTT
V gene: TRBV10-3; D gene: -; J gene: TRBJ1-5; clone size: -; CDR3 protein: CAISGVDIQPQHF; CDR3 DNA: TGTGCCATCAGTGGGGTGGACATCCAGCCCCAGCATTTT
V gene: TRBV11-2; D gene: TRBD1; J gene: TRBJ2-7; clone size: -; CDR3 protein: CASSLDGRQGNEQYF; CDR3 DNA: TGTGCCAGCAGCTTAGATGGCCGACAGGGGAACGAGCAGTACTTC
V gene: TRBV12-1; D gene: -; J gene: TRBJ2-7; clone size: -; CDR3 protein: CASSPRQSSYEQYF; CDR3 DNA: TGTGCCAGCAGCCCGAGACAGAGTTCCTACGAGCAGTACTTC
V gene: TRBV13; D gene: -; J gene: TRBJ1-3; clone size: -; CDR3 protein: CASSLVLQGDTIYF; CDR3 DNA: TGTGCCAGCAGCTTAGTGTTACAAGGGGACACCATATATTTT
V gene: TRBV2; D gene: -; J gene: TRBJ2-1; clone size: -; CDR3 protein: CASSDLGQEQFF; CDR3 DNA: TGTGCCAGCAGTGATCTGGGCCAGGAGCAGTTCTTC
V gene: TRBV6-5; D gene: TRBD2; J gene: TRBJ2-3; clone size: -; CDR3 protein: CASSLAGGIDTQYF; CDR3 DNA: TGTGCCAGCAGTTTAGCGGGGGGGATAGATACGCAGTATTTT
V gene: TRBV3-1/TRBV3-2; D gene: -; J gene: TRBJ1-5; clone size: -; CDR3 protein: CASSQAGGQPQHF; CDR3 DNA: TGTGCCAGCAGCCAAGCAGGAGGGCAGCCCCAGCATTTT